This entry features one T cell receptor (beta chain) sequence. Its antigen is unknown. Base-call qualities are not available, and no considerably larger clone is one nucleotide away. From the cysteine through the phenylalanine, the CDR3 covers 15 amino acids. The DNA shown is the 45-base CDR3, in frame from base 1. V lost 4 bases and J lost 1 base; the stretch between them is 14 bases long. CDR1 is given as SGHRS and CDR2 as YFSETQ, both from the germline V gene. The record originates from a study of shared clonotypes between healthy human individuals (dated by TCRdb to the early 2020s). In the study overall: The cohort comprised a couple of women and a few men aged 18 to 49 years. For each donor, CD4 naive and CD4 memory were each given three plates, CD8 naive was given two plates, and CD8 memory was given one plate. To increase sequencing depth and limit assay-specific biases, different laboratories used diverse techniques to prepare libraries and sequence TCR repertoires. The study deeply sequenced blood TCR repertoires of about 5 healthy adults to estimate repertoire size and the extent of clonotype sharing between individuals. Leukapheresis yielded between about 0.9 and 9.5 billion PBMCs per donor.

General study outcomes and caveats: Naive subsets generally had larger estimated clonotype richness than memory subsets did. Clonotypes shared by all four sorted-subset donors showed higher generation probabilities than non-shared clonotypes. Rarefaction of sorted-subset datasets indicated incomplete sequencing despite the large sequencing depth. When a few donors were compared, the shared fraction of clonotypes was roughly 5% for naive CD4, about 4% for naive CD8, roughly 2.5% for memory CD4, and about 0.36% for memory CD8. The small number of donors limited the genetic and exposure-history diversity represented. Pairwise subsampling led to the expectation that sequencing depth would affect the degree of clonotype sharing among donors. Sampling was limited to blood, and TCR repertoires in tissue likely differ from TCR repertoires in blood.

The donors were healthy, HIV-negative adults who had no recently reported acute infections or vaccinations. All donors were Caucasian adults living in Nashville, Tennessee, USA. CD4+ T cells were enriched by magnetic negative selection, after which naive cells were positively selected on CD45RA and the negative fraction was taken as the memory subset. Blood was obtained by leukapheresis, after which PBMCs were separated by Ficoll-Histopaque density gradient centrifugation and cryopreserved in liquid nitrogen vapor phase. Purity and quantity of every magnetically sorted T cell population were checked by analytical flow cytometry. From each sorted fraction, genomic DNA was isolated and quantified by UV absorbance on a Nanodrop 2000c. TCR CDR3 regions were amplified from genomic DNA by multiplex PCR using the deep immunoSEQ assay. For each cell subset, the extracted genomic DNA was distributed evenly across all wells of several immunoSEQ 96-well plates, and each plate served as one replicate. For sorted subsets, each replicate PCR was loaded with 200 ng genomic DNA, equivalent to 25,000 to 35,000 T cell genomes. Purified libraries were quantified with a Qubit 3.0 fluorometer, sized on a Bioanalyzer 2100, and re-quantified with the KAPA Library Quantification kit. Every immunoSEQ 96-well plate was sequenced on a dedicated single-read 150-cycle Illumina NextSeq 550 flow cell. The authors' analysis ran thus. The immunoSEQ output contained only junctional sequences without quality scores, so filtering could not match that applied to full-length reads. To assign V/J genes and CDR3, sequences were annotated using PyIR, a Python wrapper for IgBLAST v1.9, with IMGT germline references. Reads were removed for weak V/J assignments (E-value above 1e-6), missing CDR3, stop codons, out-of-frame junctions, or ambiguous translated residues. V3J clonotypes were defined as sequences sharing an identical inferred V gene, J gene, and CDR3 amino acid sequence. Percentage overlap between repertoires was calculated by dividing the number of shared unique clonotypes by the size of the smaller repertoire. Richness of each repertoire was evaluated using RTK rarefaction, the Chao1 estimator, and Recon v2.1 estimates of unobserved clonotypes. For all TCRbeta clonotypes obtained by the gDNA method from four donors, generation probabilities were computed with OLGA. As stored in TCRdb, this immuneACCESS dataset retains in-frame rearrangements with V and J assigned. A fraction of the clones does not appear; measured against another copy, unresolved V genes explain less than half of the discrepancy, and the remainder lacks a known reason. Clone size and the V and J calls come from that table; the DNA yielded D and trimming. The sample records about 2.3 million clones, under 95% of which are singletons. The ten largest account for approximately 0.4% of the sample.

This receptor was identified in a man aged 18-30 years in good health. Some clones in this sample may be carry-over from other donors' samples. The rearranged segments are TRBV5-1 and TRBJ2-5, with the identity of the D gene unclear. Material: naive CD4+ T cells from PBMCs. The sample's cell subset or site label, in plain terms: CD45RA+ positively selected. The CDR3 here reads CASSLFGGVQETQYF. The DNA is TGCGCCAGCAGCCTGTTTGGCGGCGTCCAAGAGACCCAGTACTTC.